Listed below are T cell receptor beta chains from one sample, sequenced in a study of Graves' ophthalmopathy and Graves' hyperthyroidism. MiXCR, run by TCRdb on the multiplex PCR reads, gives a single entry per CDR3 protein. Of about 550,000 distinct CDR3 sequences in the sample, under 40% are singletons; the top ten hold about 4.2%. Sequences were obtained from peripheral blood or thyroid tissue (not recorded which). All receptors derive from an adult man with Graves' hyperthyroidism. CDR3s include the opening cysteine and the closing phenylalanine or tryptophan. Fields, in order: V gene, clone size, D gene, J gene, CDR3 DNA, CDR3 protein. D genes are given only for firm matches. Rows give clone size only sometimes, using once, few, many, or a class for an expanded clone.

>TRBV29-1|.|.|TRBJ1-5
TGCAGCGTTGAGTGGGAGGTAGAAGAGACCCAGCATTTT
CSVEWEVEETQHF
>TRBV5-1|.|.|TRBJ2-5
TGCGCCAGCAGCTTGGGGGATAGCAATCAGCCCCAGTACTTC
CASSLGDSNQPQYF
>TRBV5-1|.|TRBD2|TRBJ2-7
TGCGCCAGCAGCTTGGCCCCTGCGGGAGTGAACTACGAGCAGTACTTC
CASSLAPAGVNYEQYF
>TRBV20-1|.|.|TRBJ1-2
TGCAGTGCCCCCTTGGGGCGTATAAGGCACTATGGCTACACCTTC
CSAPLGRIRHYGYTF
>TRBV20-1|many|TRBD1|TRBJ1-1
TGCAGTGCTAGTACTATGAGGGGGCTCAACACTGAAGCTTTCTTT
CSASTMRGLNTEAFF
>TRBV6-5|.|TRBD1|TRBJ1-3
TGTGCCAGCAGTTACTCTGACAGGGGTGGAAACACCATATATTTT
CASSYSDRGGNTIYF
>TRBV19|.|.|TRBJ1-3
TGTGCCAGCTCAATAGGACAGAAGGACACCATATATTTT
CASSIGQKDTIYF
>TRBV5-4|.|.|TRBJ2-2
TGTGCCAGCAGCTTGATGGATAGGACACCGAACACCGGGGAGCTGTTTTTT
CASSLMDRTPNTGELFF
>TRBV2|many|.|TRBJ2-5
TGTGCCAGCAGTGATCAGGAAGGGCGAGAGACCCAGTACTTC
CASSDQEGRETQYF
>TRBV2|many|TRBD2|TRBJ2-7
TGTGCCAGCATCGTCGGGAGGACTAGGTACGAGCAGTACTTC
CASIVGRTRYEQYF
>TRBV20-1|.|TRBD1|TRBJ1-5
TGCAGTGCTAGATTCCGGGACAGGGGAAATCAGCCCCAGCATTTT
CSARFRDRGNQPQHF
>TRBV4-1|many|.|TRBJ1-6
TGCGCCAGCAGCACCTCACCTAATTCACCCCTCCACTTT
CASSTSPNSPLHF
>TRBV10-3|many|.|TRBJ1-1
TGTGCCATCAGCCACACTGGCGCTGAAGCTTTCTTT
CAISHTGAEAFF
>TRBV20-1|many|.|TRBJ1-2
TGCAGTGCTAGAGTTGGGACCATCTATGGCTACACCTTC
CSARVGTIYGYTF